The TCR beta chain under discussion was sequenced for a study of T cell responses to AZD1222 COVID-19 vaccine. Study as a whole: It was second doses at about 4 or about 12 weeks that were pooled.

Points from the study as a whole: Recipients of AZD1222 seropositive at baseline numbered only 6 or 7.

Remarks on this clone: Its antigen is undetermined.

Assay used: immunoSEQ multiplex PCR; TCRdb lists only in-frame clones, some missing. The repertoire has 75,000 to 95,000 clones, about 85% of them found once; the top ten carry roughly an eighth. The sequence was collected from an adult in good health. Sequenced material: peripheral blood, taken on day 0 of AZD1222 vaccination.

DNA of the CDR3: TGTGCCAGTATCAACCTCTGGGACCGGGAGAACTATGGCTACACCTTC. It yields the protein CASINLWDRENYGYTF. This chain uses TRBV19 with TRBJ1-2, with D possibly matching TRBD1 (5 bases). V dropped 7 bases and J dropped 2 bases, with 20 bases sitting between them. From germline, CDR1 is LNHDA and CDR2 SQIVND (reference sequence). CDR3 length: 16 amino acids.